This entry lists 29 T cell receptor beta chains sequenced from one sample in a study of radiation and T cells in renal cell carcinoma. The method was immunoSEQ multiplex PCR; TCRdb's version includes in-frame clones alone and lacks a portion of them. The data show under 200,000 clones, with roughly nine tenths seen just once and 11% held by the top ten. This sample's time point: blood 4 weeks post-SBRT, at nephrectomy. Stated treatment: 15 Gy SBRT to primary tumor, nephrectomy 4 weeks later. The sequences come from blood, collected from a patient whose treatment included radiotherapy and nephrectomy. The receptors stem from a woman aged 45-59 years with renal cell carcinoma.

The chain employs TRBV7-9 and TRBJ2-3, with TRBD2 identical over 14 bases. Germline values: CDR1 SEHNR, CDR2 FQNEAQ (reference sequence). This CDR3 region has 15 residues. Trimming removed 5 bases from V and 5 bases from J; junction bases left unmatched: 3. The DNA of the CDR3 is TGTGCCAGCAGCCCGACTAGCGGGGGGGGAGATACGCAGTATTTT. It yields the protein CASSPTSGGGDTQYF.

V and J are TRBV7-9 and TRBJ2-7; D gene ambiguous. Between the trimmed V and J ends, which lost 5 bases and 5 bases, there was a span of 10 bases. The CDR3 covers 12 residues. Germline values: CDR1 SEHNR, CDR2 FQNEAQ (reference sequence). The CDR3 region has the DNA TGTGCCAGCAGCGCCTTCAAGGACGAGCAGTACTTC. This codes for CASSAFKDEQYF.

Remarks on this clone: The same CDR3 is also encoded by other DNA sequences in this sample. The CDR3 DNA reads TGTGCCAGTAGTATCAGGGGATCTGGGGCCAACGTCCTGACTTTC. Translated, it gives CASSIRGSGANVLTF. The chain is built from TRBV19 and TRBJ2-6, with a tentative D call TRBD1 (6 bases). The CDR3 sequence is 15 residues long. In germline, CDR1 is LNHDA, CDR2 SQIVND (reference sequence). The V and J ends lost 3 bases and 1 base respectively, with 7 bases between them.

Only one count was recorded for this clone. The rearrangement uses TRBV29-1 and TRBJ2-7, with TRBD1 as a possible D gene (6 bases). With 6 bases removed from V and 0 bases from J, the gap between germline ends came to 6 bases. The CDR3 runs 11 residues. Germline values: CDR1 SQVTM, CDR2 ANQGSEA. This CDR3 reads CSVGASYEQYF. In nucleotides, the CDR3 is TGCAGCGTGGGGGCCTCCTACGAGCAGTACTTC.

As for this clone: The DNA is omitted, as the CDR3 cannot be located on it reliably, and the CDR3 follows TCRdb's listing. V is TRBV21-1 and J is TRBJ2-7; TRBD2 reflects the table's D call only, with no check against the DNA. TRBV21-1 is a listed pseudogene. The length of the CDR3 is 18 amino acids, counting both ends. CDR3 loop: CASSSSSCSGVPDYEQYF.

This chain uses TRBV6-1 with TRBJ1-2; D gene uncertain. The V gene's germline CDR1 is MNHNS and CDR2 SASEGT. With 7 bases removed from V and 4 bases from J, the gap between germline ends came to 13 bases. There are 13 residues in the CDR3. CDR3 DNA: TGTGCCAGCATTAACGTTTTAGGCTATGGCTACACCTTC. Protein: CASINVLGYGYTF.

The chain couples TRBV7-8 to TRBJ2-3, with D possibly being TRBD2 (5 bases). The germline gives CDR1 SGHVS, CDR2 FQNEAQ. The CDR3 is 15 amino acids. Trimming took off 3 bases at V and 1 base at J, with 11 bases between the two ends. CDR3 sequence (DNA): TGTGCCAGCAGCTTCACGGTTAGCGGCACAGATACGCAGTATTTT. As protein: CASSFTVSGTDTQYF.

The chain couples TRBV18 to TRBJ2-7; D unresolved. In germline, CDR1 is KGHSH, CDR2 LQKENI. The length of the CDR3 is 13 residues. The V and J ends lost 5 bases and 4 bases respectively, with 12 bases between them. CDR3 sequence (DNA): TGTGCCAGCTCAGGGCTAGTTGTGTACGAGCAGTACTTC. This gives the protein CASSGLVVYEQYF.

This chain uses TRBV5-6 with TRBJ2-5; D may correspond to TRBD1 or TRBD2 (5 bases each). The CDR3 totals 15 residues. Germline CDR1 and CDR2: SGHDT and YYEEEE. The V and J ends lost 4 bases and 2 bases respectively, with 15 bases between them. The DNA of the CDR3 is TGTGCCAGCAGCGGCCCCGGGACCGGGCAAGAGACCCAGTACTTC. Translated: CASSGPGTGQETQYF.

The CDR3 is CASSESVTKAFF. CDR3 DNA sequence: TGTGCCAGCAGTGAATCCGTGACAAAAGCTTTCTTT. This chain joins TRBV25-1 and TRBJ1-1; no clear D gene. Germline CDR1 MGHDK, CDR2 SYGVNS. V was trimmed by 1 base and J by 9 bases, leaving 9 bases between them. The CDR3 loop spans 12 amino acids. Supplemented by reference TRBV25-1 and TRBJ1-1, the full variable domain reads EADIYQTPRYLVIGTGKKITLECSQTMGHDKMYWYQQDPGMELHLIHYSYGVNSTEKGDLSSESTVSRIRTEHFPLTLESARPSHTSQYLCASSESVTKAFFGQGTRLTVV.

The chain joins TRBV6-1 to TRBJ1-1, with 11 bases matching TRBD1. Germline V gene lookup returns CDR1 MNHNS and CDR2 SASEGT. V was clipped by 4 bases and J by 6 bases; unmatched bases: 10. The CDR3 is made up of 16 amino acids. CDR3 DNA sequence: TGTGCCAGCAGTGCGAACCCGGGACAGGGGGTCGCTGAAGCTTTCTTT. Translated, it gives CASSANPGQGVAEAFF.

The sample holds one count of this clone. The chain recombines TRBV7-2 with TRBJ2-5; D is possibly TRBD2 (6 bases). Germline V gene data show CDR1 as SGHTA and CDR2 as FQGNSA. V was cut by 2 bases and J by 5 bases, with 15 bases left in between. This CDR3 comprises 15 residues. The CDR3 loop reads CASSLRADGGETQYF. In DNA form, the CDR3 reads TGTGCCAGCAGCTTACGGGCTGACGGAGGGGAGACCCAGTACTTC.

The chain uses TRBV7-2 and TRBJ1-3; D remains unclear. Trimming shortened V by 0 bases and J by 11 bases, and 17 bases separated the two germline ends. The CDR3 has 15 amino acids. Germline V gene data show CDR1 as SGHTA and CDR2 as FQGNSA. CDR3 DNA sequence: TGTGCCAGCAGCTTAGCTGAGGGATCAGGAATGGCCATATATTTT. This gives the protein CASSLAEGSGMAIYF.

This clone has just one count. V and J are TRBV27 and TRBJ2-7; TRBD1 matches 11 bases. Germline lookup yields CDR1 MNHEY and CDR2 SMNVEV (reference sequence). Trimming at V came to 5 bases and at J to 6 bases, leaving 9 bases not matched to a gene. The CDR3 length is 15 residues. In nucleotides, the CDR3 is TGTGCCAGCAGTCGCCGGGGACAGGGGGTTAGCGAGCAGTACTTC. It translates to CASSRRGQGVSEQYF.

The chain joins TRBV6-1 to TRBJ2-6; D remains ambiguous. This CDR3 comprises 14 residues. Trimming pared 11 bases from V and 2 bases from J, leaving 13 bases between. Germline V CDR1 and CDR2: MNHNS, SASEGT. The chain's CDR3 is CACTDLTGANVLTF. Here the CDR3 DNA reads TGTGCCTGCACGGATCTCACTGGGGCCAACGTCCTGACTTTC.

This rearrangement joins TRBV2 to TRBJ2-1; tentative D call: TRBD1 (5 bases). CDR3 length: 14 residues. Trimming took 11 bases from V and 7 from J, leaving 21 bases between them. Germline loops: CDR1 SNHLY, CDR2 FYNNEI. CDR3 sequence: CAGPTGGVGNEQFF. The DNA for the CDR3 is TGTGCCGGACCAACAGGTGGGGTTGGGAATGAGCAGTTCTTC. Full variable domain (outside the CDR3, taken from reference TRBV2 and TRBJ2-1): EPEVTQTPSHQVTQMGQEVILRCVPISNHLYFYWYRQILGQKVEFLVSFYNNEISEKSEIFDDQFSVERPDGSNFTLKIRSTKLEDSAMYFCAGPTGGVGNEQFFGPGTRLTVL.

The genes are TRBV12-5 and TRBJ2-3; D may be TRBD1 (5 bases). The CDR3 is 17 amino acids. Deletions cut 0 bases from V and 5 bases from J, with 18 bases between. From germline, CDR1 is LGHNT and CDR2 FRNRAP. CDR3 sequence (DNA): TGTGCTAGTGGTTTGGTAGACGGAACCCCCAGGGAAGATACGCAGTATTTT. This sequence encodes CASGLVDGTPREDTQYF. Based on the CDR3 plus reference TRBV12-5 and TRBJ2-3, the full variable domain is DARVTQTPRHKVTEMGQEVTMRCQPILGHNTVFWYRQTMMQGLELLAYFRNRAPLDDSGMPKDRFSAEMPDATLATLKIQPSEPRDSAVYFCASGLVDGTPREDTQYFGPGTRLTVL.

The chain's CDR3 is CASSLAGGVTNEKLFF. CDR3 nucleotides: TGTGCCAGCAGCTTGGCCGGGGGAGTAACTAATGAAAAACTGTTTTTT. The rearrangement links TRBV5-5 to TRBJ1-4; a weak D match, TRBD1 (5 bases). V was trimmed by 0 bases and J by 1 base, leaving 10 bases between them. The CDR3 extends over 16 amino acids. The germline CDR1 and CDR2 sequences are SGHKS and YYEKEE (reference sequence).

This chain uses TRBV5-6 with TRBJ1-2; 7 nucleotides agree with TRBD1. Germline V lookup: CDR1 SGHDT, CDR2 YYEEEE. This CDR3 has 13 amino acids. V was pared by 4 bases and J by 2 bases, with 2 bases of the junction left unmatched. The CDR3 nucleotides read TGTGCCAGCAGCGTGGACAGGAACTATGGCTACACCTTC. The encoded protein is CASSVDRNYGYTF.

In this sample, this clone turned up a few times. The chain uses TRBV18 and TRBJ1-6; no firm D call. Germline CDR1 reads KGHSH; CDR2 reads LQKENI. Trimming left V 4 bases short and J 8 bases short, with 15 bases between. The CDR3 has 15 residues. The CDR3 coding sequence is TGTGCCAGCTCACTAGGGTTATGGGAGTATTCACCCCTCCACTTT. Translation: CASSLGLWEYSPLHF.

The rearrangement uses TRBV5-6 and TRBJ2-2; 10 positions match TRBD2. This CDR3 comprises 16 residues. Trimming took 1 base from V and 5 from J; bases not matched to a gene: 5. Germline CDR1 is SGHDT and CDR2 is YYEEEE. CDR3 region: CASSLPSGGATGELFF. Here the CDR3 DNA reads TGTGCCAGCAGCTTGCCAAGCGGGGGGGCAACCGGGGAGCTGTTTTTT.

The chain carries TRBV4-2 and TRBJ2-3; D is perhaps TRBD1 (6 bases). The germline V and J ends were trimmed by 0 bases and 2 bases, with 15 bases remaining between them. The CDR3 totals 17 residues. The V gene's germline CDR1 is LGHNA and CDR2 YNFKEQ. Here the CDR3 reads CASSQEPTGIYTDTQYF. CDR3 DNA sequence: TGTGCCAGCAGCCAAGAGCCAACAGGGATTTACACAGATACGCAGTATTTT.

V is TRBV7-3 and J is TRBJ2-5, with D tentatively TRBD1 or TRBD2 (5 bases each). V was trimmed by 5 bases and J by 4 bases, leaving 11 bases between them. The germline V gene encodes CDR1 SGHTA and CDR2 FQGTGA. The CDR3 is 13 residues long. As DNA, the CDR3 is TGTGCCAGCAGCCCCGGGACGGTAGAGACCCAGTACTTC. Its translation is CASSPGTVETQYF.

This clone was seen a single time. V usage is TRBV7-8 and J usage is TRBJ1-1, with D unresolved. The CDR3 length is 12 residues. The V gene lost 5 bases and the J gene lost 5 bases, with 9 bases spanning the gap. Germline CDR1 reads SGHVS; CDR2 reads FQNEAQ. The CDR3 DNA is TGTGCCAGCAGCAAGGGAGGAACTGAAGCTTTCTTT. Amino acids: CASSKGGTEAFF. The entire variable domain, with the rest obtained from reference TRBV7-8 and TRBJ1-1, is as follows: GAGVSQSPRYKVAKRGQDVALRCDPISGHVSLFWYQQALGQGPEFLTYFQNEAQLDKSGLPSDRFFAERPEGSVSTLKIQRTQQEDSAVYLCASSKGGTEAFFGQGTRLTVV.

The chain combines TRBV6-5 with TRBJ1-6, with D hard to call. Trimming shortened V by 2 bases and J by 6 bases, and 14 bases separated the two germline ends. CDR3 length equals 16 residues. Per germline, CDR1 MNHEY and CDR2 SVGAGI. The CDR3 nucleotides read TGTGCCAGCAGTTACCTACCCGGGAGCGGTAATTCACCCCTCCACTTT. Protein: CASSYLPGSGNSPLHF.

This clone occurred once. The chain couples TRBV19 to TRBJ2-5; TRBD2 aligns across 7 bases. The germline V gene has CDR1 LNHDA and CDR2 SQIVND (reference sequence). Trimming at V came to 2 bases and at J to 4 bases, leaving 10 bases not matched to a gene. The CDR3 loop spans 16 amino acids. This CDR3 is CASSIMGLPSRETQYF. The CDR3 DNA is TGTGCCAGTAGTATAATGGGACTACCTAGTCGAGAGACCCAGTACTTC.

The V and J genes are TRBV19 and TRBJ1-5, with D hard to call. Per germline, CDR1 LNHDA and CDR2 SQIVND (reference sequence). V was clipped by 7 bases and J by 8 bases, with 21 bases between them. The CDR3 has 15 amino acids. The CDR3, as DNA: TGTGCCAGTAACGGAGGGCTGGGCCAAATCAAGCCCCAGCATTTT. Translating it yields CASNGGLGQIKPQHF.

The rearrangement links TRBV4-2 to TRBJ2-5, with D perhaps matching TRBD2 (5 bases). CDR3 length equals 15 residues. The germline gives CDR1 LGHNA, CDR2 YNFKEQ. Trimming took off 0 bases at V and 2 bases at J, with 10 bases between the two ends. CDR3 protein: CASSQEAADQETQYF. DNA of the CDR3: TGTGCCAGCAGCCAAGAAGCGGCGGATCAAGAGACCCAGTACTTC.

V gene TRBV5-6 combines with J gene TRBJ2-7; 10 nucleotides agree with TRBD2. Germline values: CDR1 SGHDT, CDR2 YYEEEE. This CDR3 spans 15 amino acids. V was clipped by 4 bases and J by 2 bases; unmatched bases: 6. The CDR3: CASSLASGGPYEQYF. The CDR3 DNA sequence: TGTGCCAGCAGCCTCGCTAGCGGGGGCCCCTACGAGCAGTACTTC.